Presented here are 21 T cell receptor beta chains from one specimen sequenced in a study of beta chain features in type 1 diabetes. Sequenced material consisted of expressed TCRB transcripts (all of the isolated RNA was reverse transcribed). Method: immunoSEQ multiplex PCR; TCRdb's copy keeps in-frame clones and lacks some. The sample consists of about 410,000 clones, 14% of them appearing once. Sequencing was done on a sample of naive CD4+ T cells from blood. The source is a man aged 25 to 40 in good health.

This clone turned up a few times. This chain links TRBV6-1 with TRBJ1-5; D not resolved. The ends were cut back, 2 bases at V and 0 bases at J, with 2 bases in the middle. Germline CDR1 MNHNS, CDR2 SASEGT. The CDR3 loop spans 13 amino acids. CDR3 coding DNA: TGTGCCAGCAGTGAAATTAGCAATCAGCCCCAGCATTTT. This translates into CASSEISNQPQHF.

This clone was counted only a few times. The chain uses TRBV5-6 and TRBJ2-1; 13 nucleotides agree with TRBD2. V lost 7 bases to trimming and J lost 0 bases; unmatched junction nucleotides: 10. Germline assignment: CDR1 SGHDT and CDR2 YYEEEE. This CDR3 comprises 18 residues. CDR3 sequence reads: CASGLAGAAISSYNEQFF. The DNA for the CDR3 is TGTGCCAGCGGACTAGCGGGGGCCGCTATAAGCTCCTACAATGAGCAGTTCTTC.

At least ten counts were recorded for this clone. This sequence joins TRBV21-1 and TRBJ2-7. TRBV21-1 is marked as a pseudogene. This CDR3 region has 14 residues. In DNA form, the CDR3 reads TGTGCCAGCAGCAAAAATAGTGGGTGTTACGAGCAGTACGTC. Translated: CASSKNSGCYEQYV.

The gene calls are TRBV5-1 and TRBJ2-1; D gene unclear. The CDR3 has 13 amino acids. V lost 1 base and J lost 8, with 10 bases in between. Germline assignment: CDR1 SGHRS and CDR2 YFSETQ. CDR3 region: CASSLPGAYEQFF. The CDR3 DNA reads as TGCGCCAGCAGCTTGCCTGGAGCTTATGAGCAGTTCTTC.

This clone appeared a few times. V gene TRBV7-2 combines with J gene TRBJ2-5; no clear D gene. The CDR3 runs 14 residues. With 1 base removed from V and 4 bases from J, the gap between germline ends came to 10 bases. CDR1 and CDR2 from the germline V gene are SGHTA and FQGNSA. The CDR3 loop is CASSLGSLRETQYF. The CDR3 DNA sequence: TGTGCCAGCAGCTTAGGTTCCCTACGAGAGACCCAGTACTTC. The full variable domain, its missing parts supplied by reference TRBV7-2 and TRBJ2-5, is GAGVSQSPSNKVTEKGKDVELRCDPISGHTALYWYRQSLGQGLEFLIYFQGNSAPDKSGLPSDRFSAERTGGSVSTLTIQRTQQEDSAVYLCASSLGSLRETQYFGPGTRLLVL.

This clone has at least ten counts. This chain joins TRBV30 and TRBJ2-3; D ambiguous. The CDR3 is made up of 11 amino acids. From germline, CDR1 is GTSNPN and CDR2 SVGIG (reference sequence). Between the trimmed V and J ends, which lost 5 bases and 7 bases, there was a span of 10 bases. CDR3 nucleotides: TGTGCCTGGGTATCCCGCAATACGCAGTATTTT. Its protein is CAWVSRNTQYF. The variable domain in full, completed from reference TRBV30 and TRBJ2-3, reads SQTIHQWPATLVQPVGSPLSLECTVEGTSNPNLYWYRQAAGRGLQLLFYSVGIGQISSEVPQNLSASRPQDRQFILSSKKLLLSDSGFYLCAWVSRNTQYFGPGTRLTVL.

This chain links TRBV20-1 with TRBJ1-2; TRBD1 is a possible D gene (6 bases). Between the trimmed V and J ends, which lost 5 bases and 7 bases, there was a span of 11 bases. The length of the CDR3 is 11 residues. Per germline, CDR1 DFQATT and CDR2 SNEGSKA (reference sequence). The CDR3 loop reads CSAPRDTGYTF. DNA of the CDR3: TGCAGTGCTCCCCGGGACACTGGCTACACCTTC.

This clone was seen a handful of times. The chain links TRBV7-9 to TRBJ1-1, with D unclear. Germline lookup yields CDR1 SEHNR and CDR2 FQNEAQ (reference sequence). The CDR3 extends over 13 amino acids. Trimming left V 5 bases short and J 7 bases short, with 14 bases between. CDR3 amino acids: CASSPTGLGEAFF. The CDR3 DNA reads TGTGCCAGCAGCCCCACGGGTCTGGGTGAAGCTTTCTTT.

This chain joins TRBV29-1 and TRBJ1-4, with 10 nucleotides matching TRBD1. CDR1 is SQVTM and CDR2 is ANQGSEA in the germline V gene. The CDR3 runs 13 residues. The junction had 7 bases not matched to a gene; V was cut back by 7 bases and J by 8 bases. Here the CDR3 reads CSGTGGEDEKLFF. CDR3 DNA sequence: TGCAGCGGGACAGGGGGAGAAGACGAAAAACTGTTTTTT.

The V and J genes are TRBV6-1 and TRBJ2-4, with 7 bases fitting TRBD2. Germline V lookup: CDR1 MNHNS, CDR2 SASEGT. The length of the CDR3 is 14 residues. V lost 2 bases and J lost 8; bases outside the gene matches: 6. The CDR3 region is CASSEYERGDIQYF. CDR3 in DNA: TGTGCCAGCAGTGAATACGAGCGGGGTGACATTCAGTACTTC.

The table lists this clone with many counts. The chain is built from TRBV13 and TRBJ2-5, with D uncertain. V lost 6 bases, J lost 3 bases, and 14 bases lay in between. Germline CDR1 is PRHDT and CDR2 is FYEKMQ (reference sequence). The CDR3 has 14 amino acids. CDR3 coding DNA: TGTGCCAGCAGTCGGCCGCCGCCCAAAGAGACCCAGTACTTC. Its protein is CASSRPPPKETQYF.

This clone appeared a few times. This sequence joins TRBV21-1 and TRBJ2-5; the D call TRBD2 from the table was never checked on the DNA. TRBV21-1 is tagged as a pseudogene. There are 16 residues in the CDR3. CDR3 residues: CASSNDLAADQETQYF. In nucleotides, the CDR3 is TGTGCCAGCAGCAACGATCTAGCGGCGGACCAAGAGACCCAGTACTTC.

The CDR3 sequence is CSASAGIGYTF. CDR3 nucleotides: TGCAGTGCTAGTGCCGGGATCGGCTACACCTTC. The rearrangement links TRBV20-1 to TRBJ1-2; D unclear. There are 11 residues in the CDR3. In germline, CDR1 is DFQATT, CDR2 SNEGSKA (reference sequence). V shed 3 bases and J shed 8 bases, with 10 bases lying between them.

This clone was counted only a few times. Other DNA sequences in the same sample also yield this CDR3. This chain joins TRBV10-3 and TRBJ2-5; no definite D call. V gave up 3 bases and J gave up 3 bases, with 2 bases separating them. Per the germline V gene, CDR1 is ENHRY and CDR2 is SYGVKD. The CDR3 is made up of 11 amino acids. The CDR3 nucleotides are TGTGCCATCAGTGAAAAAGAGACCCAGTACTTC. This translates into CAISEKETQYF.

V gene TRBV15 combines with J gene TRBJ2-3; 8 bases map to TRBD1. Germline assignment: CDR1 LNHNV and CDR2 YYDKDF (reference sequence). This CDR3 has 14 amino acids. The V segment lost 5 bases and the J segment 3 bases; nucleotides outside the gene matches: 4. The CDR3 protein is CATSRRGRTDTQYF. The CDR3 DNA reads as TGTGCCACCAGCCGCAGGGGGCGTACAGATACGCAGTATTTT. Based on the CDR3 plus reference TRBV15 and TRBJ2-3, the full variable domain is DAMVIQNPRYQVTQFGKPVTLSCSQTLNHNVMYWYQQKSSQAPKLLFHYYDKDFNNEADTPDNFQSRRPNTSFCFLDIRSPGLGDTAMYLCATSRRGRTDTQYFGPGTRLTVL.

This clone occurred a few times. The chain links TRBV19 to TRBJ1-1, with D uncertain. The CDR3 has 10 amino acids. Germline values: CDR1 LNHDA, CDR2 SQIVND (reference sequence). With 10 bases removed from V and 8 bases from J, the gap between germline ends came to 11 bases. CDR3 bases: TGTGCCAACTTCGTTGCGGAAGCTTTCTTT. Translated, it gives CANFVAEAFF.

This clone was picked up a small number of times. The sample has other DNA sequences that encode this CDR3 too. The CDR3 loop reads CASSQDRDRGYGYTF. The CDR3 DNA is TGCGCCAGCAGCCAAGATAGGGACAGGGGCTATGGCTACACCTTC. The rearrangement joins TRBV4-3 to TRBJ1-2; 10 bases match TRBD1. Germline V gene data show CDR1 as LGHNA and CDR2 as YSLEER. V shed 0 bases, J shed 4 bases, and the junction held 2 bases outside the gene matches. The CDR3 consists of 15 residues.

This clone was seen a few times. This chain connects TRBV5-6 to TRBJ2-2; tentative D call: TRBD2 (6 bases). CDR1 and CDR2 (germline): SGHDT, YYEEEE. Trimming removed 2 bases at V and 1 base at J, with 9 bases between. The CDR3 sequence is 15 residues long. The CDR3 coding sequence is TGTGCCAGCAGCTTCCCGGGACTGAACACCGGGGAGCTGTTTTTT. This codes for CASSFPGLNTGELFF.

The chain couples TRBV7-9 to TRBJ2-2, with a tentative D call TRBD1 (6 bases). The CDR3 covers 15 residues. V lost 6 bases and J lost 0, with 11 bases in between. Per the germline V gene, CDR1 is SEHNR and CDR2 is FQNEAQ (reference sequence). The DNA for the CDR3 is TGTGCCAGCAGTACAGGGAAAGCGAACACCGGGGAGCTGTTTTTT. Translating gives CASSTGKANTGELFF.

This clone has just a few counts. This rearrangement joins TRBV29-1 to TRBJ1-2; D is ambiguous. The CDR3 is made up of 11 amino acids. The V gene lost 5 bases and the J gene lost 6 bases, with 10 bases spanning the gap. Germline V gene sequence: CDR1 SQVTM, CDR2 ANQGSEA. The DNA of the CDR3 is TGCAGCGTTATCGGCGAGGATGGCTACACCTTC. Encoded protein: CSVIGEDGYTF.

The sample holds a few counts of this clone. The rearrangement joins TRBV7-2 to TRBJ1-6; D call uncertain. The CDR3 is 14 amino acids. Trimming took 3 bases from V and 10 from J, leaving 13 bases between them. CDR1 and CDR2 (germline): SGHTA, FQGNSA. CDR3 protein: CASSLRWEGSPLHF. For the CDR3, the DNA is TGTGCCAGCAGCTTGCGCTGGGAAGGATCACCCCTCCACTTT.